These 24 T cell receptor beta chains came from one sample sequenced in a study of early stage breast cancer tumors. Libraries were prepared by immunoSEQ multiplex PCR; TCRdb keeps only in-frame clonotypes and omits some of them. The repertoire holds about 30,000 clones, around 70% seen once, with roughly 31% in the top ten. The sequenced sample was blood. The source of these receptors is a person in their fifties or sixties with breast cancer.

This clone has a handful of counts. The rearrangement uses TRBV6-5 and TRBJ1-3; D gene ambiguous. Germline CDR1 MNHEY, CDR2 SVGAGI. V was trimmed by 8 bases and J by 0 bases, leaving 11 bases between them. The CDR3 totals 14 residues. CDR3 amino acids: CASGSGNSGNTIYF. DNA of the CDR3: TGTGCCAGCGGTTCCGGGAACTCTGGAAACACCATATATTTT.

The chain couples TRBV5-1 to TRBJ2-7, with 9 bases that match TRBD2. The CDR3 is 18 residues long. Germline assignment: CDR1 SGHRS and CDR2 YFSETQ. The V gene end was trimmed by 0 bases and the J gene end by 0 bases; junction bases not matched to a gene: 10. The CDR3 sequence: CASSLGGFGSGSSYEQYF. The CDR3, as DNA: TGCGCCAGCAGCTTGGGAGGGTTCGGTAGCGGGAGCTCCTACGAGCAGTACTTC.

V usage is TRBV18 and J usage is TRBJ2-7; 7 positions match TRBD2. Losses at the gene ends were 2 bases for V and 6 bases for J; bases not matched to a gene: 10. Germline V gene lookup returns CDR1 KGHSH and CDR2 LQKENI. This CDR3 contains 15 residues. As DNA, the CDR3 is TGTGCCAGCTCACCAACGATGAGCGGGATTCGCGAGCAGTACTTC. Encoded protein: CASSPTMSGIREQYF.

V gene TRBV14 combines with J gene TRBJ2-7; 9 bases fit TRBD2. Per germline, CDR1 SGHDN and CDR2 FVKESK. Unmatched junction bases numbered 9, after V lost 1 base and J lost 2 bases. This CDR3 comprises 17 residues. Written as DNA, the CDR3 is TGTGCCAGCAGCCAAGGGGGTAGCGGGAGCGTTACCTACGAGCAGTACTTC. This translates into CASSQGGSGSVTYEQYF.

This clone was counted between two and nine times. V usage is TRBV4-2 and J usage is TRBJ2-5, with 9 positions matching TRBD1. Germline V gene lookup returns CDR1 LGHNA and CDR2 YNFKEQ. The length of the CDR3 is 14 residues. J lost 7 bases, V lost 4 bases, and 7 bases had no gene match. This chain's CDR3 is CASSPGDRVGTQYF. The CDR3 DNA reads as TGTGCCAGCAGCCCGGGGGACAGGGTTGGGACCCAGTACTTC.

The chain couples TRBV4-3 to TRBJ2-7; the D is unclear. Trimming shortened V by 0 bases and J by 1 base, and 7 bases separated the two germline ends. CDR1 is LGHNA and CDR2 is YSLEER in the germline V gene. CDR3 length: 14 residues. CDR3 in amino acids: CASSQEWGSYEQYF. In nucleotides, the CDR3 is TGCGCCAGCAGCCAAGAATGGGGTTCCTACGAGCAGTACTTC.

This chain uses TRBV9 with TRBJ2-1; TRBD2 might be the D (6 bases). This CDR3 has 15 amino acids. The germline CDR1 and CDR2 sequences are SGDLS and YYNGEE. Trimming removed 0 bases at V and 6 bases at J, with 13 bases between. The CDR3 sequence is CASSVGRAVGNEQFF. CDR3 DNA sequence: TGTGCCAGCAGCGTAGGGAGGGCTGTGGGCAATGAGCAGTTCTTC.

The chain is built from TRBV2 and TRBJ1-1, with D possibly being TRBD1 (6 bases). Trimming took off 7 bases at V and 10 bases at J, with 25 bases between the two ends. Germline V lookup: CDR1 SNHLY, CDR2 FYNNEI. The CDR3 has 15 residues. The CDR3 region has the DNA TGTGCCAGCACCAAAAGGGACACCCAAAAATGGGGAGCTTTCTTT. It yields the protein CASTKRDTQKWGAFF.

The chain couples TRBV5-8 to TRBJ2-7; weak D call: TRBD2 (6 bases). This CDR3 region has 14 residues. Deletions cut 4 bases from V and 4 bases from J, with 15 bases between. The germline V gene encodes CDR1 SGHTS and CDR2 YDEGEE. The CDR3 DNA sequence: TGTGCCAGCAGCCGGGACTTTTCTTCGTACGAGCAGTACTTC. Amino acid sequence: CASSRDFSSYEQYF.

The chain carries TRBV19 and TRBJ1-3; 9 bases line up with TRBD1. The CDR3 length is 16 residues. From germline, CDR1 is LNHDA and CDR2 SQIVND (reference sequence). Trimming removed 4 bases from V and 0 bases from J; junction bases left unmatched: 4. CDR3 amino acids: CASSTGQGGSGNTIYF. The CDR3 DNA sequence: TGTGCCAGTAGTACGGGACAGGGCGGCTCTGGAAACACCATATATTTT.

This clone has just a few counts. V and J are TRBV4-2 and TRBJ1-4, with D unclear. The V end lost 0 bases, the J end lost 4 bases, and 15 bases lay between the germline ends. CDR3 length: 17 amino acids. Germline values: CDR1 LGHNA, CDR2 YNFKEQ. CDR3 in amino acids: CASSQENLQLGNEKLFF. As DNA, the CDR3 is TGTGCCAGCAGCCAAGAGAATTTACAGTTGGGTAATGAAAAACTGTTTTTT.

V is TRBV27 and J is TRBJ2-1; D might be TRBD1 (6 bases). CDR3 size: 13 residues. Germline-derived CDR1 and CDR2 are MNHEY and SMNVEV (reference sequence). V shed 8 bases and J shed 4 bases, with 12 bases lying between them. CDR3 loop: CASSGGHYNEQFF. The CDR3 nucleotides read TGTGCCAGCTCTGGGGGACATTACAATGAGCAGTTCTTC.

The rearrangement links TRBV2 to TRBJ2-3, with D perhaps matching TRBD1 (6 bases). The V and J ends lost 6 bases and 1 base respectively, with 14 bases between them. Germline loops: CDR1 SNHLY, CDR2 FYNNEI. The CDR3 has 15 amino acids. In DNA, the CDR3 is TGTGCCAGCAGGGGAGAGGGGGACCGCACAGATACGCAGTATTTT. It codes for CASRGEGDRTDTQYF.

The genes are TRBV7-9 and TRBJ2-7; 10 bases map to TRBD1. The V gene end was trimmed by 5 bases and the J gene end by 3 bases; junction bases not matched to a gene: 7. Per germline, CDR1 SEHNR and CDR2 FQNEAQ (reference sequence). The length of the CDR3 is 15 residues. CDR3 bases: TGTGCCAGCAGCCCAGGACAGGGGGTGGACTACGAGCAGTACTTC. Residues: CASSPGQGVDYEQYF.

This rearrangement joins TRBV5-6 to TRBJ1-1; TRBD1 is a possible D gene (6 bases). CDR1 is SGHDT, CDR2 YYEEEE, per germline. The CDR3 totals 12 residues. V gave up 4 bases and J gave up 7 bases, with 11 bases separating them. CDR3 protein: CASSAVTGEAFF. CDR3 in DNA: TGTGCCAGCAGCGCTGTGACAGGTGAAGCTTTCTTT.

The CDR3 here is CASSKGAGYGYTF. Written as DNA, the CDR3 is TGTGCCAGCAGCAAGGGGGCGGGCTATGGCTACACCTTC. V usage is TRBV7-2 and J usage is TRBJ1-2, with 7 bases lining up with TRBD1. CDR3 size: 13 residues. V shed 5 bases and J 4 bases; nucleotides not matched to a gene: 4. In germline, CDR1 is SGHTA, CDR2 FQGNSA.

This clone was observed a handful of times. The rearrangement uses TRBV5-1 and TRBJ2-7; 11 bases are a match to TRBD2. V gave up 0 bases and J gave up 6 bases; unmatched junction bases: 2. Germline V gene data show CDR1 as SGHRS and CDR2 as YFSETQ. This CDR3 contains 14 residues. CDR3 residues: CASSLALAGGEQYF. The CDR3 DNA reads as TGCGCCAGCAGCTTGGCTCTAGCGGGAGGCGAGCAGTACTTC.

This sequence joins TRBV30 and TRBJ2-1; 11 bases line up with TRBD2. CDR3 size: 15 residues. The trim removed 4 bases at V and 6 bases at J, leaving 8 bases unmatched. Germline lookup yields CDR1 GTSNPN and CDR2 SVGIG (reference sequence). In nucleotides, the CDR3 is TGTGCCTGGACCTTAAGACTAGCGGGAACCAATGAGCAGTTCTTC. It is translated as CAWTLRLAGTNEQFF. The full variable domain, in which reference TRBV30 and TRBJ2-1 provide the parts outside the CDR3, is SQTIHQWPATLVQPVGSPLSLECTVEGTSNPNLYWYRQAAGRGLQLLFYSVGIGQISSEVPQNLSASRPQDRQFILSSKKLLLSDSGFYLCAWTLRLAGTNEQFFGPGTRLTVL.

The gene calls are TRBV11-2 and TRBJ1-1; unclear D gene. This CDR3 contains 14 residues. Trimming left V 2 bases short and J 1 base short, with 8 bases between. In germline, CDR1 is SGHAT, CDR2 FQNNGV. CDR3 amino acids: CASSLWQQNTEAFF. CDR3 in DNA: TGTGCCAGCAGCTTATGGCAGCAGAACACTGAAGCTTTCTTT.

The rearrangement uses TRBV7-9 and TRBJ1-3; D perhaps matches TRBD1 (5 bases). CDR1 SEHNR and CDR2 FQNEAQ come from the germline V gene (reference sequence). The V end lost 6 bases, the J end lost 0 bases, and 9 bases lay between the germline ends. The CDR3 is made up of 14 amino acids. The CDR3 bases are TGTGCCAGCAGTCGAGGGGTCTCTGGAAACACCATATATTTT. It translates to CASSRGVSGNTIYF.

The table lists this clone with a count of one. V usage is TRBV19 and J usage is TRBJ2-6; D is perhaps TRBD1 (5 bases). The V gene's germline CDR1 is LNHDA and CDR2 SQIVND (reference sequence). Trimming cost V 7 bases and J 3 bases, with 22 bases left between them. This CDR3 is 18 amino acids long. DNA of the CDR3: TGTGCCAGTACCAATGTCATCCAGGGTGCTTATGGGGCCAACGTCCTGACTTTC. Its protein product is CASTNVIQGAYGANVLTF. Supplemented by reference TRBV19 and TRBJ2-6, the full variable domain reads DGGITQSPKYLFRKEGQNVTLSCEQNLNHDAMYWYRQDPGQGLRLIYYSQIVNDFQKGDIAEGYSVSREKKESFPLTVTSAQKNPTAFYLCASTNVIQGAYGANVLTFGAGSRLTVL.

The V call is TRBV4-1, the J call TRBJ2-5; 12 nucleotides agree with TRBD1. The CDR3 spans 16 residues. J was trimmed by 7 bases and V by 0 bases; bases with no gene match: 6. The germline CDR1 and CDR2 sequences are MGHRA and YSYEKL. CDR3 sequence (DNA): TGCGCCAGCAGCCAAGATCGGGGACAGGGGGCGTGGACCCAGTACTTC. Its protein product is CASSQDRGQGAWTQYF.

This clone was detected ten times or more. The rearrangement joins TRBV5-5 to TRBJ1-2, with 9 bases fitting TRBD1. Germline V gene lookup returns CDR1 SGHKS and CDR2 YYEKEE (reference sequence). The CDR3 loop spans 16 amino acids. V was pared by 4 bases and J by 4 bases, with 11 bases of the junction left unmatched. This chain's CDR3 is CASSPDPGQGGYGYTF. The CDR3 DNA is TGTGCCAGCAGCCCCGATCCGGGACAGGGTGGCTATGGCTACACCTTC.

The chain carries TRBV7-8 and TRBJ1-2, with D hard to call. CDR1 is SGHVS, CDR2 FQNEAQ, per germline. The V and J ends lost 1 base and 3 bases respectively, with 6 bases between them. The CDR3 has 13 residues. CDR3 protein: CASSLEQDYGYTF. CDR3 coding DNA: TGTGCCAGCAGCTTAGAGCAGGACTATGGCTACACCTTC.